This is a list of T cell receptor beta chains from one sample in a study of blood T cell repertoires in COVID-19. Produced via immunoSEQ multiplex PCR; TCRdb's table is partial and in-frame only. Here the sample spans about 76,000 clones, more than 75% being singletons. Sample: peripheral blood. Receptors originate from a human donor in a cohort sampled during active COVID-19. CDR3s include the opening cysteine and the closing phenylalanine or tryptophan. Fields, in order: clone size, J gene, D gene, V gene, CDR3 protein, CDR3 DNA. D genes are given only for firm matches. The size entry is marked missing in some rows and otherwise reads once, few, many or a size class.

>-|TRBJ1-2|TRBD1|TRBV9
CASSPTDRGYGYTF
TGTGCCAGCAGCCCAACCGACAGGGGCTATGGCTACACCTTC
>-|TRBJ1-6|-|TRBV18
CASSLEESSYNSPLHF
TGTGCCAGCTCACTTGAGGAGAGCTCCTATAATTCACCCCTCCACTTT
>-|TRBJ1-2|-|TRBV27
CASRVTANYGYTF
TGTGCCAGCAGGGTGACAGCTAACTATGGCTACACCTTC
>-|TRBJ2-7|-|TRBV6-5
CASSYSTGNEQYF
TGTGCCAGCAGTTACTCCACAGGGAACGAGCAGTACTTC
>few|TRBJ2-7|-|TRBV6-5
CASNGAPTGEQYF
TGTGCCAGCAATGGCGCCCCAACGGGGGAGCAGTACTTC
>-|TRBJ2-7|-|TRBV10-2
CASSDYGEQYF
TGCGCCAGCAGCGACTATGGCGAGCAGTACTTC
>-|TRBJ2-7|TRBD2|TRBV7-2
CASSFGTSGRKPYEQYF
TGTGCCAGCAGCTTCGGGACTAGCGGGAGGAAGCCCTACGAGCAGTACTTC
>-|TRBJ2-4|TRBD2|TRBV12-5
CAPPPPSGRPKNIQYF
TGTGCTCCCCCGCCCCCTAGCGGGAGGCCCAAAAACATTCAGTACTTC
>-|TRBJ2-3|TRBD2|TRBV6-2/TRBV6-3
CASSYSLAGGHTDTQYF
TGTGCCAGCAGTTACTCCCTAGCGGGAGGCCACACAGATACGCAGTATTTT
>-|TRBJ1-1|-|TRBV3-1/TRBV3-2
CASSQRAGLEAFF
TGTGCCAGCAGCCAAAGGGCGGGGTTAGAAGCTTTCTTT